These T cell receptor beta chains were read from a single sample in a study of T cells in tumors after PD-1 blockade. This table comes from immunoSEQ multiplex PCR, and its TCRdb copy is limited to in-frame clones, with some not included. This sample has 54,000 or so clones, with around 80% found just once. The source was PBMCs, collected before anti-PD-1 treatment. The origin of the receptors is a human donor with basal cell carcinoma. CDR3s leave out the opening cysteine and the closing phenylalanine or tryptophan. Where a row states a size, it is once, few, many or the class of an expanded clone; other rows omit it.

abundance,v_gene,CDR3aa
few,TRBV7-2,ASSRGVVETQY
few,TRBV6-5,ASSRRSNTGELF
-,TRBV7-9,ASSPLGLAGGFSYNEQF
-,TRBV2,ASRDRVAYGYT
-,TRBV5-6,ARRLFGAGGNTEAF
-,TRBV19,ASSRDSPGEQY
-,TRBV29-1,SVREGNNSPLH
-,TRBV25-1,ASKSSYNSPLH
-,TRBV6-5,ASVRGTEAF
-,TRBV2,ASRDTGGPGIQY
-,TRBV27,ASRHLTVATETMNTEAF
-,TRBV11-3,ASSPRGGASYGELF
-,TRBV20-1,SARGGGSYGYT
once,TRBV11-3,ASSQRPGQPQH
-,TRBV9,ASSSAAGTKETQY
-,TRBV28,ASMVLTGVNSPLH
-,TRBV5-1,ASSRTGAPSEAF
-,TRBV3-1/TRBV3-2,ASSPGTANSYGYT
-,TRBV10-2,ASSEPVMNTEAF
-,TRBV7-6,ASSPPGRVYEQY
-,TRBV19,ASSIRPGTGGGDQPQH
-,TRBV5-1,ASSGGMRGKSYNEQF
large,TRBV6-5,ASSSLTGLNTEAF
-,TRBV5-6,ASSPQRAYEQY
few,TRBV3-1/TRBV3-2,ASSQSQYEQY
once,TRBV7-8,ASSLRDRGSGTEAF
-,TRBV5-6,ASSITGVNIQY
-,TRBV11-3,ASSSRAGLSYEQY
-,TRBV5-4,ASSPGTRLYEQY
-,TRBV18,ASEGQGGYGYT
-,TRBV3-1/TRBV3-2,ASSRGDRGVLIEAF
-,TRBV19,ASSFDRVNTGELF
-,TRBV2,ASNGPFTDTQY
-,TRBV6-5,ASSGSVSTDTQY